Presented here are 8 T cell receptor beta chains from one specimen sequenced in a study of blood T cell repertoires in COVID-19 (dated by TCRdb to about 2020). Library creation used the immunoSEQ multiplex PCR assay. Not all clones reach the TCRdb copy of this immuneACCESS table, which keeps in-frame sequences only. Checked studies attribute under half of the gap to unresolved V genes and leave the rest unexplained. Here the sample has 100,000 to 150,000 clones; around 86% occur a single time. The ten top clones hold roughly 11% of the sample. Source material: peripheral blood. The receptors stem from a woman aged 70-85 years with COVID-19, enrolled during active disease.

In DNA form, the CDR3 reads TGTGCCAGCGACGGCGGGAACACTGAAGCTTTCTTT. This encodes CASDGGNTEAFF. This chain connects TRBV28 to TRBJ1-1; D gene uncertain. V lost 8 bases and J lost 1, with 8 bases in between. This CDR3 spans 12 amino acids. Germline V gene sequence: CDR1 MDHEN, CDR2 SYDVKM.

The genes are TRBV21-1 and TRBJ2-1; TRBD1 is taken as the D call from the table, unchecked against the DNA. TRBV21-1 is a known pseudogene. The length of the CDR3 is 15 residues. CDR3 nucleotide sequence: TGTGCCAGCAGCGAAAGACAGGGGACCTACAATGAGCAGTTCTTC. This gives the protein CASSERQGTYNEQFF.

This clone was seen only once. CDR3 protein: CASSYDRYSNQPQHF. The CDR3, as DNA: TGTGCCAGCAGCTATGACAGGTATAGCAATCAGCCCCAGCATTTT. The chain recombines TRBV7-2 with TRBJ1-5, with D perhaps matching TRBD1 (6 bases). CDR1 is SGHTA, CDR2 FQGNSA, per germline. The CDR3 covers 15 residues. V dropped 4 bases and J dropped 0 bases, with 10 bases sitting between them.

The chain carries TRBV6-6 and TRBJ1-2; no clear D. Between the trimmed V and J ends, which lost 2 bases and 0 bases, there was a span of 7 bases. CDR1 is MNHNY, CDR2 SVGAGI, per germline (reference sequence). The CDR3 runs 14 residues. The CDR3 nucleotides read TGTGCCAGCAGTTACGGCGGCCCTAACTATGGCTACACCTTC. This sequence encodes CASSYGGPNYGYTF.

This chain connects TRBV5-1 to TRBJ2-2; D gene unclear. Trimming took 4 bases from V and 5 from J, leaving 6 bases between them. Per germline, CDR1 SGHRS and CDR2 YFSETQ. There are 12 residues in the CDR3. DNA of the CDR3: TGCGCCAGCAGCATGACAACCGGGGAGCTGTTTTTT. Translated: CASSMTTGELFF.

The sample holds one count of this clone. The chain carries TRBV18 and TRBJ1-5; a possible D gene is TRBD1 (6 bases). In germline, CDR1 is KGHSH, CDR2 LQKENI. The CDR3 is 15 residues long. V was shortened by 4 bases and J by 2 bases, with 12 bases between the two germline ends. Here the CDR3 DNA reads TGTGCCAGCTCACTTGGGGAGGGGGGCAATCAGCCCCAGCATTTT. It encodes CASSLGEGGNQPQHF.

This rearrangement joins TRBV5-1 to TRBJ2-2; D perhaps matches TRBD1 (6 bases). Between the trimmed V and J ends, which lost 4 bases and 4 bases, there was a span of 17 bases. Germline CDR1 and CDR2: SGHRS and YFSETQ. The CDR3 sequence is 16 residues long. Here the CDR3 DNA reads TGCGCCAGCAGCGTTGATCCTGGGGGCAGCACCGGGGAGCTGTTTTTT. Protein product: CASSVDPGGSTGELFF.

The V gene is TRBV2, the J gene TRBJ2-2; a possible D gene is TRBD1 (6 bases). CDR1 and CDR2 from the germline V gene are SNHLY and FYNNEI. This CDR3 has 15 residues. V shed 4 bases and J shed 1 base, with 10 bases lying between them. CDR3 amino acids: CASSANRVNTGELFF. CDR3 DNA sequence: TGTGCCAGCAGTGCCAACAGGGTGAACACCGGGGAGCTGTTTTTT.